This T cell receptor (beta chain) was captured by sequencing in a study of early T cells in non-severe SARS-CoV-2 infection. Study overall: Chains were unpaired, as sequencing was done on bulk RNA from unsorted whole blood.

Unique molecular identifiers (one per individual cDNA molecule) were attached. TCRdb reanalysed the 5' RACE reads using MiXCR and keeps one entry per CDR3 protein. The sample yields about 80,000 distinct CDR3 sequences, over 9% seen once. Whole-study results and caveats: Private and CD4 specificities were missed by VDJdb matching, which favored anti-spike CD8 responses.

Points on this clonotype: Its antigen remains unknown.

V was clipped by 2 bases and J by 5 bases, with 9 bases between them. Germline assignment: CDR1 DFQATT and CDR2 SNEGSKA (reference sequence). The CDR3 runs to 12 residues. The sequenced sample was whole blood. V is TRBV20-1 and J is TRBJ2-5, with a possible D match to TRBD2 (6 bases). This TCR was sampled from an adult who was a healthcare worker with PCR-confirmed SARS-CoV-2 infection or an uninfected control (not recorded which). CDR3: CSARREVETQYF. The CDR3 region has the DNA TGCAGTGCTAGAAGGGAGGTTGAGACCCAGTACTTC.